This T cell receptor beta chain was observed in a study of cytomegalovirus exposure and HLA in healthy donors. Findings and caveats of the study: Cytomegalovirus status, reportedly, was diagnosed with high specificity and sensitivity by the classifier.

Details on this clone: Antigen specificity is unknown.

The CDR3 runs 16 residues. Germline V gene sequence: CDR1 SGHNT, CDR2 YENEEA. V dropped 1 base and J dropped 1; count of bases not matched to a gene: 5. Both 60 Vbeta primers and 13 Jbeta primers went into the PCR. Measured with immunoSEQ multiplex PCR; TCRdb has only the in-frame clones, and not every one. This table has roughly 190,000 clones, 79% appearing once. Sequenced sample: PBMCs. V gene TRBV11-3 combines with J gene TRBJ2-5; 8 bases fit TRBD2. The TCR was taken from a girl between 10 and 17 years old in good health and CMV-seropositive. CDR3 sequence: CASSLGVRGGQETQYF. The CDR3 nucleotides read TGTGCCAGCAGCTTAGGGGTACGGGGGGGCCAAGAGACCCAGTACTTC.